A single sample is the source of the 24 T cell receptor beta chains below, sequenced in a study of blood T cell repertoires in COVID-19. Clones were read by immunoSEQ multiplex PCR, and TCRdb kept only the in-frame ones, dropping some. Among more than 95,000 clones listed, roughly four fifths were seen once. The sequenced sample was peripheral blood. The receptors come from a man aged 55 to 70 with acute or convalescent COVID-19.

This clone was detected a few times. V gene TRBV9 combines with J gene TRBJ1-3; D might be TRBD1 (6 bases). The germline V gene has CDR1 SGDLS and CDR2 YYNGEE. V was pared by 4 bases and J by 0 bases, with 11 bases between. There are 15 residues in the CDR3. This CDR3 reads CASSPDSLSGNTIYF. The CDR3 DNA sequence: TGTGCCAGCAGCCCGGACAGCCTCTCTGGAAACACCATATATTTT.

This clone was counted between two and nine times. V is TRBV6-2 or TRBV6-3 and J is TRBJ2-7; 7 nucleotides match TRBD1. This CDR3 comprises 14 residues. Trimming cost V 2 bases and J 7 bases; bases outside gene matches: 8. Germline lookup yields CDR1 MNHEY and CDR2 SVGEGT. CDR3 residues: CASSYGDRAREQYF. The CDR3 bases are TGTGCCAGCAGTTACGGGGACAGAGCTAGGGAGCAGTACTTC.

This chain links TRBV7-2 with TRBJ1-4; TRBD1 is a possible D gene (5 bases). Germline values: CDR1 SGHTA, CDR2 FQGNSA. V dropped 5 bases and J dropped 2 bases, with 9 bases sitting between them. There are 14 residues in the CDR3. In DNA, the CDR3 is TGTGCCAGCAGCCTCGGGGGGACTAATGAAAAACTGTTTTTT. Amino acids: CASSLGGTNEKLFF.

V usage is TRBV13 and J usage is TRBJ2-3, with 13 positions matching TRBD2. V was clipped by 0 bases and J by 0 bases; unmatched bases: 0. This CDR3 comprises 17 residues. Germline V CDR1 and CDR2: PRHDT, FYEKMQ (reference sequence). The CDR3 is CASSLGLAGGSTDTQYF. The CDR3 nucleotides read TGTGCCAGCAGCTTAGGACTAGCGGGGGGGAGCACAGATACGCAGTATTTT.

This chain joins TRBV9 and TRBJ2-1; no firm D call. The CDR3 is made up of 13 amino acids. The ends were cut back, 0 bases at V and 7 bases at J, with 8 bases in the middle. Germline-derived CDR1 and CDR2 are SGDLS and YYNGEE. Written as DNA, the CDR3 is TGTGCCAGCAGCGTAGGTCTGAGGAATGAGCAGTTCTTC. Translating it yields CASSVGLRNEQFF. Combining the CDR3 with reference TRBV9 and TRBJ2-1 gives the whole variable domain DSGVTQTPKHLITATGQRVTLRCSPRSGDLSVYWYQQSLDQGLQFLIQYYNGEERAKGNILERFSAQQFPDLHSELNLSSLELGDSALYFCASSVGLRNEQFFGPGTRLTVL.

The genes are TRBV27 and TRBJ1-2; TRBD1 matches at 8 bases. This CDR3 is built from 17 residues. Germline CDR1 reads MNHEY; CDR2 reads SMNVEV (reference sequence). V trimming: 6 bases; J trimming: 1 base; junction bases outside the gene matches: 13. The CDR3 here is CASSIIADRGYNYGYTF. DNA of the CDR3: TGTGCCAGCAGCATTATCGCCGACAGGGGCTATAACTATGGCTACACCTTC.

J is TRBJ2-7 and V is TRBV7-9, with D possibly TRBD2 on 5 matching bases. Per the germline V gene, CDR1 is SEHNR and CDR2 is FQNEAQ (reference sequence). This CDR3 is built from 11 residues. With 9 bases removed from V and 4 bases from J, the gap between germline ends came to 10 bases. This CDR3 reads CASQEAYEQYF. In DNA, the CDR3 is TGTGCCAGTCAGGAGGCTTACGAGCAGTACTTC.

The CDR3 nucleotides are TGCGCCAGCAGCTTGTTTGGGGGGGAGCACAATGAGCAGTTCTTC. Translating it yields CASSLFGGEHNEQFF. V gene TRBV5-1 combines with J gene TRBJ2-1; 7 nucleotides align to TRBD2. Looked up from germline, CDR1 is SGHRS and CDR2 is YFSETQ. The CDR3 length is 15 residues. J lost 5 bases, V lost 1 base, and 6 bases had no gene match.

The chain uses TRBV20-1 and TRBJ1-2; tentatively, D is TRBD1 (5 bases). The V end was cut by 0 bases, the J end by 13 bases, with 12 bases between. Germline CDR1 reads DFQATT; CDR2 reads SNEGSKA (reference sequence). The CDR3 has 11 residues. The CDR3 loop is CSARDGAALTF. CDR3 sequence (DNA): TGCAGTGCTAGAGATGGGGCAGCACTCACCTTC.

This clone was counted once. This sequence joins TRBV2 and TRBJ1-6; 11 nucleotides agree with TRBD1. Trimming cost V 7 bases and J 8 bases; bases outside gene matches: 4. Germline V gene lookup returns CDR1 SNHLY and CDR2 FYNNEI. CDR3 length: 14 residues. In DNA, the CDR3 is TGTGCCAGCAATACGGGACAGGGGGATTCACCCCTCCACTTT. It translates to CASNTGQGDSPLHF.

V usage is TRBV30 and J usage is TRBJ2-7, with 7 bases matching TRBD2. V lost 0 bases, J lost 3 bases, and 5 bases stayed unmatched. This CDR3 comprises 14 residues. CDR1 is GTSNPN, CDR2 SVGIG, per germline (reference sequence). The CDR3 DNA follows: TGTGCCTGGAGTGTAGCGGGGCAGGGCTACGAGCAGTACTTC. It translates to CAWSVAGQGYEQYF.

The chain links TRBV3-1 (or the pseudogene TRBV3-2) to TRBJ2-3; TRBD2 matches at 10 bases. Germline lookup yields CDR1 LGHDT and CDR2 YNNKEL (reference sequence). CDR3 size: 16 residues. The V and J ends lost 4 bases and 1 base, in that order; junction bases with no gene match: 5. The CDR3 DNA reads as TGTGCCAGCAGCCTAACTAGCGGGGCGCGCACAGATACGCAGTATTTT. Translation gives CASSLTSGARTDTQYF.

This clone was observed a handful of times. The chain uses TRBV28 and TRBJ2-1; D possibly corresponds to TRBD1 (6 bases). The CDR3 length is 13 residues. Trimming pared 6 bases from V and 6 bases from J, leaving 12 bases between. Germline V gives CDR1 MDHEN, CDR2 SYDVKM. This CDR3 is CASRYRVANEQFF. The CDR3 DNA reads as TGTGCCAGCAGGTACAGGGTCGCCAATGAGCAGTTCTTC.

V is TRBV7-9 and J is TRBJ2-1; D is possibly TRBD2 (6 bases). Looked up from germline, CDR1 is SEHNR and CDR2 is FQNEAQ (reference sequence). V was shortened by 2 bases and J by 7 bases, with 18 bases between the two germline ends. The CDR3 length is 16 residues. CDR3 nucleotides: TGTGCCAGCAGCTTAAGGGCCGGGACCGCGGGAAATGAGCAGTTCTTC. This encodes CASSLRAGTAGNEQFF.

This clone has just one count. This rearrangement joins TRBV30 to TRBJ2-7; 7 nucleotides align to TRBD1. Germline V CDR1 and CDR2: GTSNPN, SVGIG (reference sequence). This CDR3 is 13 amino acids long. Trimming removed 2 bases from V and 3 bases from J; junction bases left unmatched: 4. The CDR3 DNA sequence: TGTGCCTGGAGTACAGGGGCTGGCTACGAGCAGTACTTC. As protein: CAWSTGAGYEQYF.

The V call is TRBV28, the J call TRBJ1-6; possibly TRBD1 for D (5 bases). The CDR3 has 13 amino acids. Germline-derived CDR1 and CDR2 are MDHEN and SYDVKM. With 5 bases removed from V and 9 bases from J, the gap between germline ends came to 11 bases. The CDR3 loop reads CASSVRASSPLHF. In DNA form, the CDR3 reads TGTGCCAGCAGTGTCAGGGCGAGTTCACCCCTCCACTTT.

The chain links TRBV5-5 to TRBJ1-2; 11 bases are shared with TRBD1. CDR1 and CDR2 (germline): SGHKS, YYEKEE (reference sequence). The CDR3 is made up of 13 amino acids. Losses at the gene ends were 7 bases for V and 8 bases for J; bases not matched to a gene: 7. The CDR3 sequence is CASGQGAVFGYTF. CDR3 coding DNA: TGTGCCAGCGGACAGGGGGCCGTTTTCGGCTACACCTTC. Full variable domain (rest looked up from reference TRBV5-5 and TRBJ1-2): DAGVTQSPTHLIKTRGQQVTLRCSPISGHKSVSWYQQVLGQGPQFIFQYYEKEERGRGNFPDRFSARQFPNYSSELNVNALLLGDSALYLCASGQGAVFGYTFGSGTRLTVV.

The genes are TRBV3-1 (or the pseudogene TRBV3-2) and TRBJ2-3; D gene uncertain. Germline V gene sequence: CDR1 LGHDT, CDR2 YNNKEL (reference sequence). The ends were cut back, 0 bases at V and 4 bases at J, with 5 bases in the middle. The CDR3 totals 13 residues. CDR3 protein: CASSQEASDTQYF. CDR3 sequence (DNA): TGTGCCAGCAGCCAAGAAGCCTCAGATACGCAGTATTTT.

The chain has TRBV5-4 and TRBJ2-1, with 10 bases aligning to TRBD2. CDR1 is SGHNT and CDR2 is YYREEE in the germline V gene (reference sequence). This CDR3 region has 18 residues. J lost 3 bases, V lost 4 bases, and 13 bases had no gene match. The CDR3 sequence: CASSHPGSGGGLYNEQFF. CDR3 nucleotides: TGTGCCAGCAGCCACCCTGGAAGCGGGGGGGGGCTCTACAATGAGCAGTTCTTC.

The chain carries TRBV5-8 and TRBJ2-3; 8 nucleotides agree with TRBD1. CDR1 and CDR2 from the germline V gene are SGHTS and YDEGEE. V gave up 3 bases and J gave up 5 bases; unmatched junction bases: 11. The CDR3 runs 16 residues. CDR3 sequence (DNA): TGTGCCAGCAGCTCCGGACAGGGCCATATAATAGATACGCAGTATTTT. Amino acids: CASSSGQGHIIDTQYF.

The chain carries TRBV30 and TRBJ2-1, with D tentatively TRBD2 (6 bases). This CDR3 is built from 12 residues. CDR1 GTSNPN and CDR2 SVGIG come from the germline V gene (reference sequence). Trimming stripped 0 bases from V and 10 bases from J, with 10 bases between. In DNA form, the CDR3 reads TGTGCCTGGAGTGTGCGGGCGGGGGAGCAGTTCTTC. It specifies CAWSVRAGEQFF.

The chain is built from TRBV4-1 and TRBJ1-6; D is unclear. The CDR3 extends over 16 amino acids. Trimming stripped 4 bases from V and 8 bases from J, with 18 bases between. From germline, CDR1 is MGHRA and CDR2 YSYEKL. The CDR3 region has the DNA TGCGCCAGCAGCCGCAGGAGGGTAGGTTTGGATTCACCCCTCCACTTT. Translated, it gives CASSRRRVGLDSPLHF.

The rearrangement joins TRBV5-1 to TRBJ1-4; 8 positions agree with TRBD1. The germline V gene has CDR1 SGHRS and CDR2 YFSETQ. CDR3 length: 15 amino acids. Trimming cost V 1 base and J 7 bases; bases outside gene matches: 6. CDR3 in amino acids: CASSLNRGFGEKLFF. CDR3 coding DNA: TGCGCCAGCAGCTTGAACAGGGGGTTCGGTGAAAAACTGTTTTTT.

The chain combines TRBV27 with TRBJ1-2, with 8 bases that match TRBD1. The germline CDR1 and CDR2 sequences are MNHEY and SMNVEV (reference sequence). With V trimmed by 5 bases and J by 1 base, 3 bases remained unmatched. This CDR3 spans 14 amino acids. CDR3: CASSPGQGNYGYTF. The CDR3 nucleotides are TGTGCCAGCAGTCCAGGACAGGGTAACTATGGCTACACCTTC.